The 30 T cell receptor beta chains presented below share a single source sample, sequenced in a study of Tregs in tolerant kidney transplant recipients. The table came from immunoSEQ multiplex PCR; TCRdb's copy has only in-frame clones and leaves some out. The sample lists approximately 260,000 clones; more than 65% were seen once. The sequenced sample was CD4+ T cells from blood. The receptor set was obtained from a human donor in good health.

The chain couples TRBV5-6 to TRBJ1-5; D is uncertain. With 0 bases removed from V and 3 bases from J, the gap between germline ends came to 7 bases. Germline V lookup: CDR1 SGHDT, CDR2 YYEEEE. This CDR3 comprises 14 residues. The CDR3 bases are TGTGCCAGCAGCTTGGGCAGAAACAATCAGCCCCAGCATTTT. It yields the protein CASSLGRNNQPQHF.

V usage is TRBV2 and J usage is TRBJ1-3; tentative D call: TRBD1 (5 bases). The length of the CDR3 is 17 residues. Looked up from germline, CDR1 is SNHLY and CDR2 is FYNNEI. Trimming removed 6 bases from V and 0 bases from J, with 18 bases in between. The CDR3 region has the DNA TGTGCCAGCAGCTCCAAAATGCAGGGCCGCTCTGGAAACACCATATATTTT. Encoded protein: CASSSKMQGRSGNTIYF.

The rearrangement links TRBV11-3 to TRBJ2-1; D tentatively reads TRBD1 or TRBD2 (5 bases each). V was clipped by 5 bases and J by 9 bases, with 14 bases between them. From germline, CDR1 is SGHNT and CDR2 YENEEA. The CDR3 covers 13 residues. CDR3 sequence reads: CASSRDLQREQFF. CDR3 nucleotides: TGTGCCAGCAGCCGGGACCTCCAACGTGAGCAGTTCTTC.

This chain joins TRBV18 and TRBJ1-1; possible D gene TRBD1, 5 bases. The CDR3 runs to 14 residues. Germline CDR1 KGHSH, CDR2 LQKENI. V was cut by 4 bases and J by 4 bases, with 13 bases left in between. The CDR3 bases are TGTGCCAGCTCACTTCAAGGGGAAAGCACTGAAGCTTTCTTT. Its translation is CASSLQGESTEAFF.

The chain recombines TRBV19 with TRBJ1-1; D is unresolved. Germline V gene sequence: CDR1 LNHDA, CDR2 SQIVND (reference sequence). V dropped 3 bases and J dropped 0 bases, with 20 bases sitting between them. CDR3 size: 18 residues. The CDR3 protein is CASSILPRRNRLNTEAFF. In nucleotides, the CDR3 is TGTGCCAGTAGTATTCTGCCTCGGAGGAATCGGCTGAACACTGAAGCTTTCTTT.

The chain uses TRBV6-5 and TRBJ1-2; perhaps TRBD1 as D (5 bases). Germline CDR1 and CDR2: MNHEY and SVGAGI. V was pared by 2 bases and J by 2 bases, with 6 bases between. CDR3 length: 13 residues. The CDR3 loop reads CASSYPGNYGYTF. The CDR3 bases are TGTGCCAGCAGTTACCCAGGGAACTATGGCTACACCTTC.

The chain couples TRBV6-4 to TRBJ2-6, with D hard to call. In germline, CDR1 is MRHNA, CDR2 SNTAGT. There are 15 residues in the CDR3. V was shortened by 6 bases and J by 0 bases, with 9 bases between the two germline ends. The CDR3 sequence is CASSGQHSGANVLTF. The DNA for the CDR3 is TGTGCCAGCAGCGGCCAACACTCTGGGGCCAACGTCCTGACTTTC.

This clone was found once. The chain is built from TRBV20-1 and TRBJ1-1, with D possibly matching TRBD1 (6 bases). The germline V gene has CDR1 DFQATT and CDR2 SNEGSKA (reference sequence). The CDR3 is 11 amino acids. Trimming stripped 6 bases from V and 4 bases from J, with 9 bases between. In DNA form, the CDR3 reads TGCAGTGCCCCGGACAGCACTGAAGCTTTCTTT. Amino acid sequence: CSAPDSTEAFF.

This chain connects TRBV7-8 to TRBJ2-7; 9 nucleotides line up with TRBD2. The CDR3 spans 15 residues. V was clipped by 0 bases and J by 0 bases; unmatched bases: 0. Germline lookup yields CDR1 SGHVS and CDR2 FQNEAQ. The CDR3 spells CASSLAAGGSYEQYF. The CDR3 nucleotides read TGTGCCAGCAGCTTAGCAGCGGGAGGCTCCTACGAGCAGTACTTC.

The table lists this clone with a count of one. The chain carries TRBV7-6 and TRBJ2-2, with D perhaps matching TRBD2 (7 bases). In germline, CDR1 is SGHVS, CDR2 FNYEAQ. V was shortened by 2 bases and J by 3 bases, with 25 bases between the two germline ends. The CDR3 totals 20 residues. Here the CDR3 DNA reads TGTGCCAGCAGCTTATCGTTCCGGGGGGCCCCAGGGATGGACACCGGGGAGCTGTTTTTT. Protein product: CASSLSFRGAPGMDTGELFF. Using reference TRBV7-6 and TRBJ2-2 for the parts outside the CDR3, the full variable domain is GAGVSQSPRYKVTKRGQDVALRCDPISGHVSLYWYRQALGQGPEFLTYFNYEAQQDKSGLPNDRFSAERPEGSISTLTIQRTEQRDSAMYRCASSLSFRGAPGMDTGELFFGEGSRLTVL.

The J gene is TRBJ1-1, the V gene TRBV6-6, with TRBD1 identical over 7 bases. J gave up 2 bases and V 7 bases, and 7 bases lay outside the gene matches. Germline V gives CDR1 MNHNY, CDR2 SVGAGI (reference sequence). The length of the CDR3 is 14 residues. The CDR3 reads CASKSGTVNTEAFF. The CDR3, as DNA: TGTGCCAGCAAATCCGGGACAGTAAACACTGAAGCTTTCTTT.

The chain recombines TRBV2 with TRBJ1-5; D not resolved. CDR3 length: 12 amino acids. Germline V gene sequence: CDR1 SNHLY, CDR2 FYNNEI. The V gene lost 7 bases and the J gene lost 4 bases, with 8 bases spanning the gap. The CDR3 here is CASNAGNQPQHF. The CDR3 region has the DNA TGTGCCAGCAATGCGGGGAATCAGCCCCAGCATTTT.

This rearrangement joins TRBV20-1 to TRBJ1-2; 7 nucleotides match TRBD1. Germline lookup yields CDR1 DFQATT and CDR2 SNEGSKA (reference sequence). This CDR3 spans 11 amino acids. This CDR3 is CGQATNYGYTF. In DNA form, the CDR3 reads TGCGGACAGGCGACTAACTATGGCTACACCTTC.

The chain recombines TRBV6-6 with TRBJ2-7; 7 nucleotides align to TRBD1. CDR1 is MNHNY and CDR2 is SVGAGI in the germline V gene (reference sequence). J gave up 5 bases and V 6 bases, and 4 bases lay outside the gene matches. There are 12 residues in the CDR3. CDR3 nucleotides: TGTGCCAGCAGGACAGGGTTGGACGAGCAGTACTTC. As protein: CASRTGLDEQYF.

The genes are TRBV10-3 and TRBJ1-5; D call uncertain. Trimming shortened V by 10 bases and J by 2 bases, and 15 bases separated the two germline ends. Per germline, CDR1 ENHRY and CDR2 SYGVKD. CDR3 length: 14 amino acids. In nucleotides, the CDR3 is TGTGCCACTCAACAGAACCCAGGCAATCAGCCCCAGCATTTT. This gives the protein CATQQNPGNQPQHF.

The CDR3 DNA reads TGTGCCAGTATAAATACGGAGCGGACAGGGTTGAACACTGAAGCTTTCTTT. It is translated as CASINTERTGLNTEAFF. The chain combines TRBV19 with TRBJ1-1; TRBD1 aligns across 8 bases. This CDR3 region has 17 residues. Trimming took 7 bases from V and 0 from J; bases not matched to a gene: 13. Germline-derived CDR1 and CDR2 are LNHDA and SQIVND (reference sequence). The variable domain in full, completed from reference TRBV19 and TRBJ1-1, reads DGGITQSPKYLFRKEGQNVTLSCEQNLNHDAMYWYRQDPGQGLRLIYYSQIVNDFQKGDIAEGYSVSREKKESFPLTVTSAQKNPTAFYLCASINTERTGLNTEAFFGQGTRLTVV.

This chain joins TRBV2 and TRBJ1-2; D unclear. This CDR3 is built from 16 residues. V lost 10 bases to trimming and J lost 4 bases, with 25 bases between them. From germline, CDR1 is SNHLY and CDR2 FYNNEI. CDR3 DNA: TGTGCCATACATTCCCCCCCCCGGTCTAGTCTCTATGGCTACACCTTC. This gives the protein CAIHSPPRSSLYGYTF.

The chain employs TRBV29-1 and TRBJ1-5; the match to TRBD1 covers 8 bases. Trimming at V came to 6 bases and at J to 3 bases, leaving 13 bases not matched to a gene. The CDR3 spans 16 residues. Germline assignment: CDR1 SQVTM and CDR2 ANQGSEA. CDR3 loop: CSVSTGTGGPNQPQHF. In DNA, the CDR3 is TGCAGCGTGAGCACCGGGACAGGAGGCCCCAATCAGCCCCAGCATTTT.

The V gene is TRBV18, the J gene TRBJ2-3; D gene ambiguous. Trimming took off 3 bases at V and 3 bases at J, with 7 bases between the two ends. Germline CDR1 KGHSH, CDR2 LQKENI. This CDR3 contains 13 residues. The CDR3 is CASSPRQTDTQYF. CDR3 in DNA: TGTGCCAGCTCACCGCGACAAACAGATACGCAGTATTTT.

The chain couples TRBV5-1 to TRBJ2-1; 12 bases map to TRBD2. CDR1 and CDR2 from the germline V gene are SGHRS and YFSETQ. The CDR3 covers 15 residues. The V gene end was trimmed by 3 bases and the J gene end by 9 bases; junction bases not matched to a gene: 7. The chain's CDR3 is CASSSLAGGPGEQFF. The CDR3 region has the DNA TGCGCCAGCAGCTCCCTAGCGGGGGGGCCAGGTGAGCAGTTCTTC.

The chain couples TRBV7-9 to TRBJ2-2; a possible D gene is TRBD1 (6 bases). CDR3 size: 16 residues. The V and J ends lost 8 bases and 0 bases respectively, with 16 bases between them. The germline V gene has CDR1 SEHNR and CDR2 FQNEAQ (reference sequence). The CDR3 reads CASPLGQSTNTGELFF. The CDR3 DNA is TGTGCCAGCCCCCTGGGACAATCCACGAACACCGGGGAGCTGTTTTTT.

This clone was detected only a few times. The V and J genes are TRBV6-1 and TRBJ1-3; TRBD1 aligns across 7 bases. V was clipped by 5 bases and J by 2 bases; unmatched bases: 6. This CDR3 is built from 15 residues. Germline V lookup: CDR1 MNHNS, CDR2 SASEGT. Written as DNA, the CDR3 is TGTGCCAGCAGTAGGGATAGGGGGCCTGGAAACACCATATATTTT. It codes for CASSRDRGPGNTIYF.

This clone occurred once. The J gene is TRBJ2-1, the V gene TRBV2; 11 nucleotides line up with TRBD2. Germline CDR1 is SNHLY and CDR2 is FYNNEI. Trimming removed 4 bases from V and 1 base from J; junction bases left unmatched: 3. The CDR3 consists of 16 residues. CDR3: CASSGLAGRSYNEQFF. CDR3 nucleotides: TGTGCCAGCAGTGGACTAGCGGGACGGTCCTACAATGAGCAGTTCTTC. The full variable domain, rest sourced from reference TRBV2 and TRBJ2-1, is EPEVTQTPSHQVTQMGQEVILRCVPISNHLYFYWYRQILGQKVEFLVSFYNNEISEKSEIFDDQFSVERPDGSNFTLKIRSTKLEDSAMYFCASSGLAGRSYNEQFFGPGTRLTVL.

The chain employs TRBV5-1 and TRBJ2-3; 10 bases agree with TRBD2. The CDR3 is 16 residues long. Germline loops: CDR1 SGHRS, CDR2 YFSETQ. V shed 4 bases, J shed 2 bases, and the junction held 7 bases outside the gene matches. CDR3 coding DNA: TGCGCCAGCAGCGTCGCACTAGCGGGGACCACAGATACGCAGTATTTT. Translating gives CASSVALAGTTDTQYF.

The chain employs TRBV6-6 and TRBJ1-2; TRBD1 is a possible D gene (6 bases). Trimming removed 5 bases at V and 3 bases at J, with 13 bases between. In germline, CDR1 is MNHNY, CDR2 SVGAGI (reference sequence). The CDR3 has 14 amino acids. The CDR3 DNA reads TGTGCCAGCAGTCGGGACAAGGTTGACTATGGCTACACCTTC. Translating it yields CASSRDKVDYGYTF.

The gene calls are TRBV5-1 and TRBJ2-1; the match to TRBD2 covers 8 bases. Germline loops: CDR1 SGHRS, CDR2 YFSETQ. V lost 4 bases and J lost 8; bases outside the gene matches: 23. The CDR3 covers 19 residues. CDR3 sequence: CASSHGQQNLAGLGDEQFF. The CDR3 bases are TGCGCCAGCAGCCATGGGCAGCAAAATCTAGCGGGCCTGGGGGATGAGCAGTTCTTC.

The CDR3 nucleotides are TGCAGCGTGGGAGTACGCAGTACGGATGGCTACACCTTC. Translation: CSVGVRSTDGYTF. The chain couples TRBV29-1 to TRBJ1-2, with unresolved D. This CDR3 region has 13 residues. Germline values: CDR1 SQVTM, CDR2 ANQGSEA. V shed 6 bases and J shed 6 bases, with 17 bases lying between them.

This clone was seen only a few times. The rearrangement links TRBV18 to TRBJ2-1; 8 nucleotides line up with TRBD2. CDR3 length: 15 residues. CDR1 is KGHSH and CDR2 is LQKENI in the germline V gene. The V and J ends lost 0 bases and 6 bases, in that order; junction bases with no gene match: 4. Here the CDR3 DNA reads TGTGCCAGCTCACCACCGGGGACTAGGGCCAATGAGCAGTTCTTC. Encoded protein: CASSPPGTRANEQFF.

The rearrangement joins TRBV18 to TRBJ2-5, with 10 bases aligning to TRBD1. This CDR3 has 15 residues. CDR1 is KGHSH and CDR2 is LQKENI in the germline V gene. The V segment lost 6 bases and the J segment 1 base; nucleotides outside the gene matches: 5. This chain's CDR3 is CASSSGQGGQETQYF. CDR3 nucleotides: TGTGCCAGCTCCAGCGGACAGGGGGGCCAAGAGACCCAGTACTTC.

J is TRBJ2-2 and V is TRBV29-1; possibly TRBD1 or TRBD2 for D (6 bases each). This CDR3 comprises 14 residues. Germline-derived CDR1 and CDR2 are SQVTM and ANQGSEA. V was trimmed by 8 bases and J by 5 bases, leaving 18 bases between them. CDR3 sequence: CSSIGGGVTGELFF. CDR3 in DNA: TGCAGCTCAATTGGGGGCGGGGTGACCGGGGAGCTGTTTTTT.